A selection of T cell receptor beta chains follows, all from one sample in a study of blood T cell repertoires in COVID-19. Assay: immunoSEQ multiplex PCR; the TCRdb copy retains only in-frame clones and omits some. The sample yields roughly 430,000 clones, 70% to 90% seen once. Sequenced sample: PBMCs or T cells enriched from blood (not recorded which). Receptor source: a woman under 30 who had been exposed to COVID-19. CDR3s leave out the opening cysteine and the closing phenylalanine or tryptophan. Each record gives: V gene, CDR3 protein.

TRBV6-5,ASSYTIQGVLREQY
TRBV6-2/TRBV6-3,ASSYSRTDVYEQY
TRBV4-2,ASSQDYRNTGELF
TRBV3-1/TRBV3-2,ASSERSPRLQGASNQPQH
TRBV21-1,ASIVTSGGNEQF
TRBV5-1,ASSLNPPGTVNEKLF
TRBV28,ASRVATGELF
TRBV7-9,ASSLGGYSNQPQH
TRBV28,ASRRLNTGELF
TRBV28,ASSLPRGTTSGAPYEQY
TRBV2,ASGRMASGTDTQY
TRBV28,ASHPRGDRVHEQY
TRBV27,ASSLLSPLAGGYNEQF
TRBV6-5,ASSYVGEAEAF
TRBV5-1,ASSFGLLADTGELF
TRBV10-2,ASSDTGVPNTEAF
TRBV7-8,ASSLVTAGGKWYEQY
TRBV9,ASSVGGGNQPQH
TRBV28,ASSLSESQDTDTQY
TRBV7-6,ASSPGTGGNSPLH
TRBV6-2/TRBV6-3,ASSYSTGVLQETQY
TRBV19,ASSNRNRATEAF
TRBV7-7,ASRPGTSGGETQY
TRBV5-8,ASSLGGQGSDTQY
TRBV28,ASSSPGTGNSEAF
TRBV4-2,ASSQSGAGSRDEKLF
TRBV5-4,ASSLGGLAGSDEQY
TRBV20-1,SARDSYEQY
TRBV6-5,ASTYRANYGYT
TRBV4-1,ASSQDPHTSGGREETQY
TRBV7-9,ASSPGTLSSYEQY
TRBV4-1,ASSQDQGTDTQY
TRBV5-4,ASSWDSTEAF
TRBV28,ASSFGQDYGYT
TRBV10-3,AISEFTGTSGYNEQF
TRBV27,ASSKLGRLSSGNTIY
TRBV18,ASSLLSSGIGDEQF
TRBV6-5,ASSPSSGNTIY
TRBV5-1,ASSLAGISSYNSPLH
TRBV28,ASSYPPASGPQF
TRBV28,ASSPEGTGRDYEQY
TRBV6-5,ASRTGTGFNSPLH
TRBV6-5,ASSSVVDYTDGYT
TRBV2,ASSRDRVAQPQH
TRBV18,ASSPRQGARETQY
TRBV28,ASSLGTGGIGGYT
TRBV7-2,ASSPTRGGTGELF
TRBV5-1,ASSLGQSGNTIY
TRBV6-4,ASSASGGWVDNEQF
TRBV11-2,ASSSQVGQNTEAF
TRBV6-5,ASRVPGTGPHEQY